These 3 T cell receptor beta chains were all obtained from the same sample, sequenced in a study of blood T cells in healthy people across ages. PCR was performed a second time for about 7 to 12 cycles using a sample-barcoded 5' primer and a J-beta primer mix. TCRdb analysed the 5' RACE reads with MiXCR anew, one entry per CDR3 protein. This table holds some 670,000 distinct CDR3 sequences, approximately 52% found once. Sequenced input: blood. These receptors originate from a woman of 80 years or more in good health.

The rearrangement links TRBV20-1 to TRBJ2-1, with TRBD2 identical over 8 bases. Looked up from germline, CDR1 is DFQATT and CDR2 is SNEGSKA (reference sequence). V was clipped by 5 bases and J by 3 bases; unmatched bases: 12. This CDR3 contains 16 residues. CDR3 in DNA: TGCAGTGCTCCCATTGTCGGGGGGGCCGACTACAATGAGCAGTTCTTC. Protein product: CSAPIVGGADYNEQFF.

There are a few counts of this clonotype. The rearrangement joins TRBV20-1 to TRBJ2-6; weak D call: TRBD2 (5 bases). Trimming removed 3 bases from V and 6 bases from J, with 18 bases in between. The CDR3 has 16 amino acids. The germline V gene encodes CDR1 DFQATT and CDR2 SNEGSKA (reference sequence). The CDR3 region has the DNA TGCAGTGCTAGGCGCCAGTCCCTCCGGGAGGCCAACGTCCTGACTTTC. This codes for CSARRQSLREANVLTF.

The J gene is TRBJ2-2, the V gene TRBV10-3, with D uncertain. The CDR3 loop spans 16 amino acids. Germline-derived CDR1 and CDR2 are ENHRY and SYGVKD. V was trimmed by 2 bases and J by 0 bases, leaving 10 bases between them. CDR3 protein: CAISEVTGANTGELFF. The CDR3 bases are TGTGCCATCAGTGAGGTCACGGGTGCGAACACCGGGGAGCTGTTTTTT.